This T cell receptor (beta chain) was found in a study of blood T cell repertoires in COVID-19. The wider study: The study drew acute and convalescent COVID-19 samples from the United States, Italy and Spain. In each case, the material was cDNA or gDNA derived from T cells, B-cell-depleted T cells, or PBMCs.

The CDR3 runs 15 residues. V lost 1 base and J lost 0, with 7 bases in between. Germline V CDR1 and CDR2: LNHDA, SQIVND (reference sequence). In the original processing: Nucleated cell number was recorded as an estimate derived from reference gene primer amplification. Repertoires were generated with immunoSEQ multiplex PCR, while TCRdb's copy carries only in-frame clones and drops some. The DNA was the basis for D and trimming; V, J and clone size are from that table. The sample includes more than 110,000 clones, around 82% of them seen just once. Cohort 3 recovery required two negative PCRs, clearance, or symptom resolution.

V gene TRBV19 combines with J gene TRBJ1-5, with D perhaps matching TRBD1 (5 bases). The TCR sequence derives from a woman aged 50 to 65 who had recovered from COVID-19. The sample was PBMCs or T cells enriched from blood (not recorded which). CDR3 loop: CASSIVGGSNQPQHF. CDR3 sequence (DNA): TGTGCCAGTAGTATAGTCGGGGGTAGCAATCAGCCCCAGCATTTT.